This TCR beta chain was obtained from a study of shared clonotypes between healthy human individuals. Splitting the CD4+ cells yielded a CD45RA+ naive subset and a CD45RA-negative memory subset. For every subset, genomic DNA was evenly distributed across several immunoSEQ plates. Using immunoSEQ multiplex PCR, the repertoire was profiled, and TCRdb retains in-frame clones only, with some absent. The sample consists of about 1.5 million clones, approximately 98% of them appearing once. This clonotype was obtained from a man between 25 and 39 years old in good health. Material: naive CD4+ T cells sorted from blood. The subset here: CD45RA+ positively selected.

The CDR3 loop reads CASRSAGGPTGELFF. CDR3 DNA: TGTGCCAGCAGATCAGCGGGAGGCCCCACCGGGGAGCTGTTTTTT. The rearrangement joins TRBV28 to TRBJ2-2, with TRBD2 matching over 9 bases. The CDR3 extends over 15 amino acids. Germline CDR1 is MDHEN and CDR2 is SYDVKM. The junction had 6 bases not matched to a gene; V was cut back by 6 bases and J by 4 bases.